The TCR beta chain described here comes from a study of post-analysis software for immune sequencing data. At the level of the study: Patients had relapsing-remitting, secondary progressive or progressive-relapsing multiple sclerosis; some lacked subtype.

CDR1 is SGHRS and CDR2 is YFSETQ in the germline V gene. Trimming left V 2 bases short and J 2 bases short, with 17 bases between. The CDR3 covers 18 residues. Incorporated into the TCR beta cDNA libraries were unique molecular identifiers, which served to reduce PCR and sequencing biases. TCRdb reprocessed the PCR reads via MiXCR and lists one record per CDR3 protein. There are about 620,000 distinct CDR3 sequences in the sample; 44% occur only once, and 1.7% lies in the top ten. Study results and caveats: Multiple sclerosis patients had significantly lower normalized Chao1 diversity than controls. A handful of TRBV segments occurring more often in patients than controls included TRBV5-6, TRBV5-1 and TRBV20-1.

Concerning this clonotype itself: As yet, its antigen is unknown.

The chain links TRBV5-1 to TRBJ2-6, with D perhaps given as TRBD1 or TRBD2 (6 bases each). Sequenced sample: blood. This receptor was obtained from a girl aged 5-17 years with multiple sclerosis. The CDR3 reads CASSFFGGRGPGANVLTF. In DNA, the CDR3 is TGCGCCAGCAGCTTCTTTGGGGGGCGAGGTCCTGGGGCCAACGTCCTGACTTTC.